This TCR beta chain was recovered during a study of cytomegalovirus exposure and HLA in healthy donors. Study-level results: Analysis was carried out at a later point, and it linked a missense DCLRE1C variant to TCR beta V- and J-gene trimming.

Primers for the PCR totalled 60 Vbeta and 13 Jbeta. Sequenced by immunoSEQ multiplex PCR; TCRdb stores in-frame clones only, minus some. There are approximately 40,000 clones in the sample; about 66% occur only once, and around 19% lies in the top ten. There are 15 residues in the CDR3. Trimming stripped 3 bases from V and 2 bases from J, with 13 bases between. Germline assignment: CDR1 KGHSH and CDR2 LQKENI. This clone was seen only once. Its antigen is as yet unknown. The genes are TRBV18 and TRBJ1-1; a weak D match, TRBD1 (6 bases). This sequence was found in a man aged 50 to 60 in good health and CMV-seropositive. The sequencing input was PBMCs. The CDR3 region is CASSPDRAINTEAFF. CDR3 nucleotides: TGTGCCAGCTCACCGGACAGAGCCATAAACACTGAAGCTTTCTTT. The variable domain in full, with the rest retrieved from reference TRBV18 and TRBJ1-1, is NAGVMQNPRHLVRRRGQEARLRCSPMKGHSHVYWYRQLPEEGLKFMVYLQKENIIDESGMPKERFSAEFPKEGPSILRIQQVVRGDSAAYFCASSPDRAINTEAFFGQGTRLTVV.